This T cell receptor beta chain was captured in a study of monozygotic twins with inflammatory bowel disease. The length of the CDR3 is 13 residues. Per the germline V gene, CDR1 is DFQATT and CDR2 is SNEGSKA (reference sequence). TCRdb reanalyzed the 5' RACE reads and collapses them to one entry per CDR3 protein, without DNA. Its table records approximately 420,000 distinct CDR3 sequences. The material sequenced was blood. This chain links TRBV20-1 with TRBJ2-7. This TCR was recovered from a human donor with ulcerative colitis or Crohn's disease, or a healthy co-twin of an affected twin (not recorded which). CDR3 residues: CSAARGGTYEQYF.